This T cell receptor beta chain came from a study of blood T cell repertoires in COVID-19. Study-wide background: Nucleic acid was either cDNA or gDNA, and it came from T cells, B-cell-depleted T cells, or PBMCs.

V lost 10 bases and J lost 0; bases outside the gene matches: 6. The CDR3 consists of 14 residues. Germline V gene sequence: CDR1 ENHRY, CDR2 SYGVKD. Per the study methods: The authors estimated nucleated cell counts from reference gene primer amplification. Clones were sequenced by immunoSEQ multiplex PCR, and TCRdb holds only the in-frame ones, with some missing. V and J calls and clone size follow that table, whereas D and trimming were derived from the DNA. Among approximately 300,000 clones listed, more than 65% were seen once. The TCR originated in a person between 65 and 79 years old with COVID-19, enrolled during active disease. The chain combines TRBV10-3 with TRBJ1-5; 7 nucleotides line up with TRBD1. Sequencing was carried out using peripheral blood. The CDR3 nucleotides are TGTGCCACCAAGGGGGCCAATAGCAATCAGCCCCAGCATTTT. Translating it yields CATKGANSNQPQHF.